This TCR beta chain appears in the sequencing data of a study of blood T cell repertoires in COVID-19. Study information: T cells, B-cell-depleted T cells, or PBMCs provided the cDNA or gDNA that served as material.

Participants, about 18 to 100 years old, spanned fewer than 30 US areas. As originally analysed: Nucleated cell number was recorded as an estimate derived from reference gene primer amplification. Generated by immunoSEQ multiplex PCR, the TCRdb table keeps only in-frame clones and is missing some. V and J calls and clone size are as listed in that table; D and trimming were resolved from the DNA. Of a few hundred thousand clones listed, about 80% are singletons. This CDR3 has 14 amino acids. Germline assignment: CDR1 SGHRS and CDR2 YFSETQ. V is TRBV5-1 and J is TRBJ2-7; perhaps TRBD2 as D (5 bases). The sequencing input was PBMCs or T cells enriched from blood (not recorded which). This receptor was taken from a man aged 25 to 40 with acute COVID-19. The DNA for the CDR3 is TGTGCCAGCAGCTTGGGAGCGGAGACCTACGAGCAGTACGTC. It specifies CASSLGAETYEQYV.